The sequence of this TCR beta chain was determined in a study of shared clonotypes between healthy human individuals. Study as a whole: CD4 naive cells filled three plates per donor, CD4 memory three, CD8 naive two and CD8 memory one. Study observations and caveats: Large depth notwithstanding, sorted-subset sequencing proved incomplete by rarefaction. What naive subsets generally showed was a larger estimated richness than memory subsets showed.

Only in-frame clones appear in the TCRdb table, and some are missing; sequencing was by immunoSEQ multiplex PCR. The sample records under 650,000 clones, almost 97% being singletons. About this clone: Its specificity is unknown.

The CDR3 sequence is 16 residues long. Germline CDR1 reads SGHTS; CDR2 reads YDEGEE. J was trimmed by 1 base and V by 4 bases; bases with no gene match: 10. Material for sequencing was naive CD4+ T cells sorted from blood. Subset: CD45RA+ positively selected. This TCR derives from a woman in her 30s in good health. The rearrangement joins TRBV5-8 to TRBJ2-5; 7 bases line up with TRBD1. The CDR3 coding sequence is TGTGCCAGCAGCGTTACCGGGACAGCAACCCAAGAGACCCAGTACTTC. It is translated as CASSVTGTATQETQYF.